This T cell receptor (beta chain) was documented in a study of cytomegalovirus exposure and HLA in healthy donors. General study results and limits: The study flagged some 170 TCR beta chains as cytomegalovirus-associated. The tendency of first-cohort TCR clusters to co-occur in the 110 or so validation repertoires emerged from a later analysis. Under in vitro conditions, a few CMV-associated chains were confirmed as specific for CMV antigens.

This clone has ten or more counts. The antigen is not known. Using immunoSEQ multiplex PCR, the repertoire was profiled, and TCRdb retains in-frame clones only, with some absent. The profile shows over 200,000 clones, 88% of them singletons. CDR3 length equals 14 residues. V lost 6 bases and J lost 8; bases outside the gene matches: 8. The germline CDR1 and CDR2 sequences are MRHNA and SNTAGT. This TCR was sampled from a woman between 18 and 30 years old in good health and CMV-seronegative. The rearrangement links TRBV6-4 to TRBJ2-1; 9 nucleotides agree with TRBD2. The sample taken for sequencing was PBMCs. CDR3 amino acids: CASSETSGGYEQFF. In DNA, the CDR3 is TGTGCCAGCAGCGAGACTAGCGGCGGATATGAGCAGTTCTTC.